A single T cell receptor (beta chain) is shown here with its context. This entry belongs to a study of blood T cell repertoires in COVID-19. Study-wide context: COVID-19 samples collected from the United States, Italy and Spain covered acute and convalescent phases.

Per the original methods: How many nucleated cells were present was estimated from reference gene primer amplification. Using immunoSEQ multiplex PCR, the repertoire was profiled, and TCRdb retains in-frame clones only, with some absent. Clone size and the V and J calls come from that table; the DNA yielded D and trimming. This sample has 270,000 or so clones, with 85% to 90% found just once. The V end lost 6 bases, the J end lost 5 bases, and 22 bases lay between the germline ends. The germline CDR1 and CDR2 sequences are LNHDA and SQIVND (reference sequence). The CDR3 extends over 16 amino acids. V and J are TRBV19 and TRBJ1-1, with D possibly matching TRBD1 (5 bases). The origin of this receptor is a man between 40 and 49 years old with acute or convalescent COVID-19. Sequencing input: peripheral blood. Here the CDR3 DNA reads TGTGCCAGTAGAGGCTCTCCCCGGGCAGGGCATACTGAAGCTTTCTTT. Residues: CASRGSPRAGHTEAFF.